The text below deals with one T cell receptor beta chain. Its target antigen remains unknown. No much larger clone is present one base from it, and per-base qualities are unavailable. The data derive from a study of shared T cell receptors in the human thymus (dated by TCRdb to the early 2020s). In terms of the full investigation: The study examined how self-reactive, shared T-cell receptor alpha chains are generated in the human thymus.

Receptor libraries were prepared by the immunoSEQ multiplex PCR assay. TCRdb took this table from immuneACCESS and kept in-frame rearrangements with V and J called. Such tables lack part of the clones; where checked against another copy, unresolved V genes explain under half of the gap, and the rest is unexplained. For this sample the table gives under 450,000 clones, of which approximately 95% were detected only once. The ten top clones hold 0.015% to 0.025% of the sample. The germline V gene sets CDR1 to ENHRY and CDR2 to SYGVKD. Trimming takes 5 bases off V and 7 bases off J; junction bases not matched to a gene: 8. Including the terminal cysteine and phenylalanine, the CDR3 comprises 14 residues. This entry keeps only the CDR3 DNA: 42 bases, framed from base 1.

The sequence joins TRBV10-3 to TRBJ2-5, and 9 bases in between align with TRBD1. The material sequenced was thymocytes. This TCR came from a human donor. For the CDR3, the sequence is CAISRGQGKGTQYF. The nucleotide sequence reads TGTGCCATCAGTCGAGGACAGGGGAAAGGGACCCAGTACTTC.